The sequence of this T cell receptor (beta chain) was determined in a study of Ad26.COV2.S vaccination and SARS-CoV-2 variants. Study-level information: Ad26.COV2.S, an intramuscular injection, was given once or twice 56 days apart.

Repertoires were generated with immunoSEQ multiplex PCR, while TCRdb's copy carries only in-frame clones and drops some. Among 300,000 to 400,000 clones listed, about nine tenths were seen once. Treatment specified: 19 received Ad26.COV2.S at low or high dose, single or two shots; a few received placebo; per-sample allocation not given. The samples date from day 63 after the first vaccine or placebo injection. An adult donor aged 18-55 years was enrolled in Boston. The vaccine antigen was prefusion-stabilized Wuhan SARS-CoV-2 spike. The study, taken as a whole, reports: Vaccine and placebo recipients had comparable breadth of non-spike TCRs.

Comments on this clone: Its target is not known.

The receptor was derived from a person between 18 and 59 years old who received the Ad26.COV2.S COVID-19 vaccine or a placebo. The input for sequencing was peripheral blood, taken in a trial of Ad26.COV2.S vaccine versus placebo.

CDR3 region: CASSVMAKVTDTQYF. The CDR3 coding sequence is TGTGCCAGCAGCGTAATGGCGAAGGTTACAGATACGCAGTATTTT. The V gene is TRBV9, the J gene TRBJ2-3, with no clear D. V dropped 1 base and J dropped 3 bases, with 12 bases sitting between them. This CDR3 has 15 amino acids. Germline CDR1 SGDLS, CDR2 YYNGEE.